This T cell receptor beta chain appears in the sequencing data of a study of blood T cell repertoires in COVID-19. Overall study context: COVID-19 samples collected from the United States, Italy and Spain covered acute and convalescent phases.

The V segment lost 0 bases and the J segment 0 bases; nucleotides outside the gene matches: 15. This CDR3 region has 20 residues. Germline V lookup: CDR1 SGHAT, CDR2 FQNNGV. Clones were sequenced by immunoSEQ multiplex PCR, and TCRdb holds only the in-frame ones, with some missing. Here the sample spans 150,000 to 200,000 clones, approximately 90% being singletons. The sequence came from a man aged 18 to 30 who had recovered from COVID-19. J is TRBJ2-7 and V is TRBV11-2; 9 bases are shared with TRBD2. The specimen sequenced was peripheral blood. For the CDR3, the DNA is TGTGCCAGCAGCTTAGATATGGGAGGGCTAGCGGGACTCCTCTCCTACGAGCAGTACTTC. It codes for CASSLDMGGLAGLLSYEQYF.